The 23 T cell receptor beta chains below were found in one sample sequenced in a study of cytomegalovirus exposure and HLA in healthy donors. The PCR ran on 60 Vbeta and 13 Jbeta primers. Some clones are missing from TCRdb's copy, which holds only in-frame ones; the method was immunoSEQ multiplex PCR. This sample has more than 95,000 clones, with about four fifths found just once. Material: PBMCs. Receptors were obtained from a woman between 35 and 50 years old in good health and CMV-seropositive.

The rearrangement joins TRBV11-2 to TRBJ1-1; tentatively, D is TRBD1 (5 bases). Germline V gene lookup returns CDR1 SGHAT and CDR2 FQNNGV. CDR3 size: 13 residues. V was pared by 5 bases and J by 1 base, with 8 bases between. CDR3 coding DNA: TGTGCCAGCAGCCAGGGCCCGAACACTGAAGCTTTCTTT. This gives the protein CASSQGPNTEAFF.

The V and J genes are TRBV15 and TRBJ2-3; 7 bases fit TRBD2. V shed 4 bases, J shed 6 bases, and the junction held 7 bases outside the gene matches. The CDR3 totals 14 residues. Germline V gives CDR1 LNHNV, CDR2 YYDKDF (reference sequence). CDR3 sequence (DNA): TGTGCCACCAGCATCACGAGGGGAGGGGATACGCAGTATTTT. Its translation: CATSITRGGDTQYF.

The rearrangement uses TRBV27 and TRBJ1-1; 7 nucleotides agree with TRBD1. Germline values: CDR1 MNHEY, CDR2 SMNVEV (reference sequence). V lost 4 bases to trimming and J lost 0 bases; unmatched junction nucleotides: 5. This CDR3 contains 15 residues. The CDR3 sequence: CASSSGQTMNTEAFF. The CDR3 DNA reads as TGTGCCAGCAGTTCGGGACAGACAATGAACACTGAAGCTTTCTTT.

This clone has only a few counts. The junction departs from germline at one end; a sequencing error may be responsible. The chain combines TRBV14 with TRBJ2-7; no clear D. This CDR3 region has 14 residues. CDR1 and CDR2 from the germline V gene are SGHDN and FVKESK. In nucleotides, the CDR3 is TGTGCCAGCAGTCAAGCCCCGGTTCCCTACGAGCAGTACTTC. Residues: CASSQAPVPYEQYF.

The chain couples TRBV29-1 to TRBJ1-1, with 8 bases that match TRBD1. The V segment lost 7 bases and the J segment 6 bases; nucleotides outside the gene matches: 4. This CDR3 is 11 amino acids long. CDR1 and CDR2 from the germline V gene are SQVTM and ANQGSEA. The DNA for the CDR3 is TGCAGCGAAATACAGGGGGCTGAAGCTTTCTTT. It specifies CSEIQGAEAFF.

The chain carries TRBV21-1 and TRBJ2-2; the table's TRBD2 call for D was not verified on the DNA. TRBV21-1 is a listed pseudogene. The CDR3 length is 17 residues. This chain's CDR3 is CASSNQLAGPNTGELFF. The CDR3 DNA follows: TGTGCCAGCAGCAATCAGCTAGCGGGACCGAACACCGGGGAGCTGTTTTTT.

V is TRBV28 and J is TRBJ2-7; D is possibly TRBD1 (6 bases). V dropped 4 bases and J dropped 3 bases, with 13 bases sitting between them. The CDR3 length is 14 residues. CDR1 is MDHEN and CDR2 is SYDVKM in the germline V gene. The CDR3 coding sequence is TGTGCCAGCAGTTCAGGGGAAATTGACTACGAGCAGTACTTC. It codes for CASSSGEIDYEQYF.

Here the CDR3 reads CASMREFMPSRGTEAFF. CDR3 DNA: TGTGCCAGCATGCGGGAATTCATGCCATCACGGGGCACTGAAGCTTTCTTT. The chain links TRBV2 to TRBJ1-1; D unclear. The length of the CDR3 is 17 residues. The V end was cut by 7 bases, the J end by 4 bases, with 25 bases between. Germline CDR1 is SNHLY and CDR2 is FYNNEI.

J is TRBJ2-7 and V is TRBV11-2; D call uncertain. V was shortened by 2 bases and J by 0 bases, with 11 bases between the two germline ends. This CDR3 is 15 amino acids long. CDR1 is SGHAT and CDR2 is FQNNGV in the germline V gene. The CDR3 is CASSLSYLSSYEQYF. CDR3 nucleotide sequence: TGTGCCAGCAGCTTATCTTATCTAAGCTCCTACGAGCAGTACTTC.

The chain recombines TRBV7-3 with TRBJ2-7; D is unresolved. The CDR3 is made up of 16 amino acids. CDR1 is SGHTA and CDR2 is FQGTGA in the germline V gene. Trimming pared 1 base from V and 1 base from J, leaving 14 bases between. CDR3 loop: CASSLKPASSSYEQYF. CDR3 sequence (DNA): TGTGCCAGCAGCTTAAAGCCCGCCTCATCATCCTACGAGCAGTACTTC.

This clone was counted between two and nine times. The rearrangement links TRBV7-2 to TRBJ2-4, with 9 bases aligning to TRBD1. The J segment lost 0 bases and the V segment lost 2 bases, leaving 2 bases of the junction unmatched. Germline CDR1 SGHTA, CDR2 FQGNSA. The CDR3 covers 16 residues. CDR3 amino acids: CASSLSTGGAKNIQYF. The CDR3 nucleotides are TGTGCCAGCAGCTTATCGACAGGGGGAGCCAAAAACATTCAGTACTTC.

This clone was seen only once. The rearrangement joins TRBV6-5 to TRBJ2-7; tentative D call: TRBD1 (6 bases). The V end was cut by 4 bases, the J end by 2 bases, with 15 bases between. This CDR3 comprises 15 residues. Germline values: CDR1 MNHEY, CDR2 SVGAGI. The CDR3, as DNA: TGTGCCAGCAGTTCCGCAGCACAGGGAGCCTACGAGCAGTACTTC. This gives the protein CASSSAAQGAYEQYF.

The chain is built from TRBV11-2 and TRBJ2-7; D gene uncertain. The V end lost 5 bases, the J end lost 2 bases, and 16 bases lay between the germline ends. The CDR3 runs to 15 residues. Per the germline V gene, CDR1 is SGHAT and CDR2 is FQNNGV. The CDR3 spells CASSARGSTAYEQYF. CDR3 DNA sequence: TGTGCCAGCAGCGCTCGTGGTTCTACAGCCTACGAGCAGTACTTC.

The chain employs TRBV7-3 and TRBJ1-1; no firm D call. The germline V gene has CDR1 SGHTA and CDR2 FQGTGA. The CDR3 runs to 14 residues. Trimming took off 1 base at V and 5 bases at J, with 11 bases between the two ends. CDR3 amino acids: CASSLKPGSTEAFF. The DNA of the CDR3 is TGTGCCAGCAGCTTAAAGCCGGGGAGTACTGAAGCTTTCTTT.

Comments on this clone: Other DNA sequences within the sample encode an identical CDR3. This sequence joins TRBV28 and TRBJ1-1, with TRBD1 matching 7 bases. The V segment lost 2 bases and the J segment 1 base; nucleotides outside the gene matches: 1. The CDR3 length is 14 residues. Germline lookup yields CDR1 MDHEN and CDR2 SYDVKM. CDR3 region: CASSLRQGNTEAFF. The DNA for the CDR3 is TGTGCCAGCAGTTTACGACAGGGGAACACTGAAGCTTTCTTT.

The chain joins TRBV15 to TRBJ2-4; 8 nucleotides line up with TRBD1. The V and J ends lost 2 bases and 10 bases, in that order; junction bases with no gene match: 4. The CDR3 totals 13 residues. Germline assignment: CDR1 LNHNV and CDR2 YYDKDF (reference sequence). The CDR3 coding sequence is TGTGCCACCAGCAGAAGACAGGGGCCTATTCAGTACTTC. It translates to CATSRRQGPIQYF.

The chain recombines TRBV10-3 with TRBJ1-4, with 8 bases fitting TRBD1. Germline V gives CDR1 ENHRY, CDR2 SYGVKD. Unmatched junction bases numbered 8, after V lost 8 bases and J lost 6 bases. The CDR3 has 14 amino acids. The CDR3 region is CAIGQGGSDEKLFF. CDR3 DNA sequence: TGTGCCATCGGACAGGGCGGTTCCGATGAAAAACTGTTTTTT.

V and J are TRBV10-3 and TRBJ2-1; TRBD2 matches at 10 bases. V was clipped by 10 bases and J by 4 bases; unmatched bases: 13. CDR1 is ENHRY, CDR2 SYGVKD, per germline. This CDR3 spans 16 amino acids. This chain's CDR3 is CATNSASGSGYNEQFF. The CDR3 DNA reads TGTGCCACAAACTCGGCTAGCGGGAGTGGATACAATGAGCAGTTCTTC.

The V gene is TRBV9, the J gene TRBJ2-5, with 9 bases lining up with TRBD2. The CDR3 is made up of 15 amino acids. V gave up 1 base and J gave up 5 bases; unmatched junction bases: 6. CDR1 and CDR2 (germline): SGDLS, YYNGEE. The CDR3 DNA reads TGTGCCAGCAGCGTAACTAGCGGGTTCTTGGAGACCCAGTACTTC. Protein sequence: CASSVTSGFLETQYF. The full variable domain, with the rest looked up from reference TRBV9 and TRBJ2-5, is DSGVTQTPKHLITATGQRVTLRCSPRSGDLSVYWYQQSLDQGLQFLIQYYNGEERAKGNILERFSAQQFPDLHSELNLSSLELGDSALYFCASSVTSGFLETQYFGPGTRLLVL.

The CDR3 loop reads CASSPHMNTEAFF. CDR3 sequence (DNA): TGTGCCAGCAGCCCTCACATGAACACTGAAGCTTTCTTT. V gene TRBV7-2 combines with J gene TRBJ1-1; D gene ambiguous. Trimming removed 5 bases from V and 0 bases from J, with 7 bases in between. The germline V gene encodes CDR1 SGHTA and CDR2 FQGNSA. This CDR3 region has 13 residues.

The chain uses TRBV30 and TRBJ1-5, with TRBD1 as a possible D gene (5 bases). Per germline, CDR1 GTSNPN and CDR2 SVGIG (reference sequence). This CDR3 contains 16 residues. V dropped 0 bases and J dropped 0 bases, with 12 bases sitting between them. CDR3 sequence (DNA): TGTGCCTGGAGTGTCGGAGGGGACTATAGCAATCAGCCCCAGCATTTT. Protein sequence: CAWSVGGDYSNQPQHF.

J is TRBJ2-6 and V is TRBV27; maybe TRBD2 (6 bases). In germline, CDR1 is MNHEY, CDR2 SMNVEV (reference sequence). Trimming cost V 7 bases and J 4 bases, with 14 bases left between them. CDR3 length: 15 amino acids. The CDR3 protein is CASTFGGKGANVLTF. The CDR3 DNA is TGTGCCAGCACCTTTGGGGGGAAGGGGGCCAACGTCCTGACTTTC.

The CDR3 protein is CASSFGGLGDYGYTF. The CDR3 DNA follows: TGTGCCAGCAGCTTCGGGGGACTTGGGGACTATGGCTACACCTTC. The V and J genes are TRBV7-9 and TRBJ1-2; D perhaps matches TRBD1 (5 bases). The CDR3 consists of 15 residues. Trimming stripped 3 bases from V and 3 bases from J, with 14 bases between. In germline, CDR1 is SEHNR, CDR2 FQNEAQ (reference sequence). Full variable domain (rest looked up from reference TRBV7-9 and TRBJ1-2): DTGVSQNPRHKITKRGQNVTFRCDPISEHNRLYWYRQTLGQGPEFLTYFQNEAQLEKSRLLSDRFSAERPKGSFSTLEIQRTEQGDSAMYLCASSFGGLGDYGYTFGSGTRLTVV.